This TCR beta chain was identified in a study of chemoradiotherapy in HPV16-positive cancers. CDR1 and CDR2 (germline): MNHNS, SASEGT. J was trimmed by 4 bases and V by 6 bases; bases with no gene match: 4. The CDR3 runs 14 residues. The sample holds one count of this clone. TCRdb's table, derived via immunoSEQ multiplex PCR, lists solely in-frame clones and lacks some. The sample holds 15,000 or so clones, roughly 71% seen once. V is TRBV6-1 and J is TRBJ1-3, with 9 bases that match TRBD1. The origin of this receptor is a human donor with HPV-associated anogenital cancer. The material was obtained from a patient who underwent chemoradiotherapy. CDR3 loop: CASSLQGAGNTIYF. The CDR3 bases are TGTGCCAGCAGCCTACAGGGGGCAGGAAACACCATATATTTT.